This TCR beta chain was sequenced during a study of blood T cells in healthy people across ages. Through a sample-barcoded 5' primer and a J-beta primer mix, a second PCR was run for roughly 7 to 11 cycles. TCRdb recomputed calls from the 5' RACE reads with MiXCR, one row per CDR3 protein. The sample has hundreds of thousands of distinct CDR3 sequences; less than 35% are singletons. The CDR3 sequence is 13 residues long. The germline gives CDR1 MDHEN, CDR2 SYDVKM. Sample: blood. This receptor was obtained from a woman aged 80 or over in good health. J is TRBJ2-5 and V is TRBV28; the match to TRBD2 covers 7 bases. Near its end, the DNA agrees better with TRBJ2-1, so the J call may be wrong. The CDR3: CASSLTGGETQFF. The CDR3 nucleotides read TGTGCCAGCAGCCTAACGGGAGGAGAGACCCAGTTCTTC.